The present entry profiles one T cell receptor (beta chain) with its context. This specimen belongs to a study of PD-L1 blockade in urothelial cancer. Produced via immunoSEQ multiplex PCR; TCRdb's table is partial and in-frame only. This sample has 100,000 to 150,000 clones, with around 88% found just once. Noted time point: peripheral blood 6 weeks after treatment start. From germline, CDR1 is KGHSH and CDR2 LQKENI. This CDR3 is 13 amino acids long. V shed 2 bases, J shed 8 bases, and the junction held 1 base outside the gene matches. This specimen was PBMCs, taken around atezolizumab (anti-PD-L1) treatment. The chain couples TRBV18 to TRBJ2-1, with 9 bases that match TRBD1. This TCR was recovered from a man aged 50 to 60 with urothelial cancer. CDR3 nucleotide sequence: TGTGCCAGCTCACCAAGACAGGGGGATGAGCAGTTCTTC. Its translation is CASSPRQGDEQFF.